The table lists the clone carrying this TCR beta chain with many counts. What it binds is not known. This entry comes from a study of read filtering for tumor transcriptome and immune sequencing. Study-wide results and limits: IR-seq captured clonotypes deeper and more reliably than RNA-seq. Correlation between methods rose after single-read clonotypes were removed.

Molecular barcoded adaptors covering alpha/delta and beta/gamma chains were used on 400 to 450 ng RNA. TCRdb analysed the reads with MiXCR anew, one entry per CDR3 protein. The sample has some 130,000 distinct CDR3 sequences, about 13% seen once. This CDR3 comprises 12 residues. V lost 8 bases and J lost 2; bases outside the gene matches: 3. Looked up from germline, CDR1 is WSHSY and CDR2 is SAAADI. This TCR was sampled from a donor at least 40 years old with multiple myeloma. Material: a population of CD138-negative cells sorted from bone marrow. The chain has TRBV10-2 and TRBJ2-7; 7 positions match TRBD1. The CDR3 region is CASRQGTYEQYF. The CDR3 region has the DNA TGCGCCAGCCGACAGGGAACCTACGAGCAGTACTTC.